This TCR beta chain was profiled in a study of T cell responses to AZD1222 COVID-19 vaccine. General observations from the study: The donor group comprised mostly white British people and more females; the analysis possibly underestimated clonal diversity. Among AZD1222 vaccinees, only five or six were seropositive at baseline. After the peak T cell response, and only then, were repertoires sampled.

The table came from immunoSEQ multiplex PCR; TCRdb's copy has only in-frame clones and leaves some out. The data hold over 150,000 clones, with about 86% observed a single time. As concerns this clone: Its specificity is unknown.

This sample comprised peripheral blood, obtained on day 0 of MenACWY control vaccination. The receptor comes from an adult in good health.

The CDR3 region is CASTPGTVDYEQYF. The CDR3 DNA sequence: TGTGCCAGCACCCCCGGGACTGTAGACTACGAGCAGTACTTC. The V gene is TRBV11-3, the J gene TRBJ2-7, with D possibly TRBD2 on 6 matching bases. The CDR3 extends over 14 amino acids. Trimming shortened V by 7 bases and J by 3 bases, and 16 bases separated the two germline ends. Germline CDR1 reads SGHNT; CDR2 reads YENEEA. Full variable domain (missing parts from reference TRBV11-3 and TRBJ2-7): EAGVVQSPRYKIIEKKQPVAFWCNPISGHNTLYWYLQNLGQGPELLIRYENEEAVDDSQLPKDRFSAERLKGVDSTLKIQPAELGDSAVYLCASTPGTVDYEQYFGPGTRLTVT.